The 4 T cell receptor beta chains below come from one sample, sequenced in a study of blood T cell repertoires in COVID-19. The table came from immunoSEQ multiplex PCR; TCRdb's copy has only in-frame clones and leaves some out. This sample has 140,000 to 150,000 clones, with 65% to 90% found just once. Source material: peripheral blood. These receptors came from a human donor in a cohort sampled during active COVID-19.

This clone has just one count. This sequence joins TRBV4-2 and TRBJ1-3; 8 positions agree with TRBD1. V gave up 3 bases and J gave up 3 bases; unmatched junction bases: 7. This CDR3 contains 16 residues. CDR1 LGHNA and CDR2 YNFKEQ come from the germline V gene. The CDR3: CASSHRDRLGGNTIYF. CDR3 coding DNA: TGTGCCAGCAGCCACCGGGACAGGTTAGGTGGAAACACCATATATTTT.

As DNA, the CDR3 is TGTGCCAGCAGCCCCCTTTCTGGGGCCAACGTCCTGACTTTC. This sequence encodes CASSPLSGANVLTF. The V gene is TRBV3-1 (or the pseudogene TRBV3-2), the J gene TRBJ2-6; unclear D gene. Germline V gene sequence: CDR1 LGHDT, CDR2 YNNKEL (reference sequence). Deletions cut 4 bases from V and 1 base from J, with 5 bases between. The CDR3 loop spans 14 amino acids.

The J gene is TRBJ2-1, the V gene TRBV7-8, with 11 bases matching TRBD2. The ends lost 1 base at V and 12 bases at J; junction bases unmatched: 14. The CDR3 loop spans 17 amino acids. The germline V gene has CDR1 SGHVS and CDR2 FQNEAQ. The DNA for the CDR3 is TGTGCCAGCAGCTTAGTCACCGGGACTAGCGGCGTCAAGGTGCAGTTCTTC. Translated: CASSLVTGTSGVKVQFF.

The V gene is TRBV7-8, the J gene TRBJ2-7; 9 positions match TRBD2. CDR3 length equals 18 residues. The V gene end was trimmed by 1 base and the J gene end by 4 bases; junction bases not matched to a gene: 14. Germline lookup yields CDR1 SGHVS and CDR2 FQNEAQ. This CDR3 is CASSLGMRGAGGRYEQYF. Written as DNA, the CDR3 is TGTGCCAGCAGCTTAGGAATGAGAGGGGCGGGAGGGCGGTACGAGCAGTACTTC.